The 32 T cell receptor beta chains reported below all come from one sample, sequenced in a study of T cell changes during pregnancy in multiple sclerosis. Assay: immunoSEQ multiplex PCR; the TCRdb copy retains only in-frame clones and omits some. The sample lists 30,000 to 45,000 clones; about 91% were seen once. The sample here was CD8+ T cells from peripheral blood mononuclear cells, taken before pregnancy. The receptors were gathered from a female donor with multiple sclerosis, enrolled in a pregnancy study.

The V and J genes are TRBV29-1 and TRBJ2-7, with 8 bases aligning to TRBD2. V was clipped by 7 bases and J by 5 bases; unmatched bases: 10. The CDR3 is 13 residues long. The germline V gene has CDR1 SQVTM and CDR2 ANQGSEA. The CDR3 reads CSGTSRGGHEQYF. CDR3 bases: TGCAGCGGAACGTCACGGGGGGGTCACGAGCAGTACTTC.

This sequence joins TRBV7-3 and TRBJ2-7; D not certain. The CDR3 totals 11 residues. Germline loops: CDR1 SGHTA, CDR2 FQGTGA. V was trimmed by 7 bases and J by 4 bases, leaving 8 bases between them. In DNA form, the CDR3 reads TGTGCCAGCAACGAGAGGTACGAGCAGTACTTC. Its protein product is CASNERYEQYF.

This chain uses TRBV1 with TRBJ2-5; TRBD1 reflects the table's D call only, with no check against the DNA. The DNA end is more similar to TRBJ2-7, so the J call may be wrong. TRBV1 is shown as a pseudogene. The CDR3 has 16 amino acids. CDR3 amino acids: CTSSRLRDRGQYEQYF. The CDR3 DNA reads TGCACCAGCAGCCGCCTCCGGGACAGGGGGCAGTACGAGCAGTACTTC.

The DNA for the CDR3 is TGTGCCAGCAGAACCCGGGGTAGCGGGGAGGAGCTGTTTTTT. Translation gives CASRTRGSGEELFF. V usage is TRBV6-6 and J usage is TRBJ2-2, with TRBD2 matching over 8 bases. This CDR3 has 14 residues. V lost 6 bases, J lost 10 bases, and 10 bases stayed unmatched. Germline assignment: CDR1 MNHNY and CDR2 SVGAGI (reference sequence).

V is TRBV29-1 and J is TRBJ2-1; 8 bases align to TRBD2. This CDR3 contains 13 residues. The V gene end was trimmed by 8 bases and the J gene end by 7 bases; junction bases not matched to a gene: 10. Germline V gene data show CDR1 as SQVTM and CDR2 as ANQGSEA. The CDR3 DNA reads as TGCAGCATGACGGGACTAGGGTGGAATGAGCAGTTCTTC. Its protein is CSMTGLGWNEQFF.

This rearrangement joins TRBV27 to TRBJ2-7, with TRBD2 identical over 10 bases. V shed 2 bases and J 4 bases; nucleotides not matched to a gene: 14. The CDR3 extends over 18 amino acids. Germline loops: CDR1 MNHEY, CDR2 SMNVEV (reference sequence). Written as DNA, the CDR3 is TGTGCCAGCAGTTTAGCAGGACCGATGACTAGCGGGTCTTACGAGCAGTACTTC. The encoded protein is CASSLAGPMTSGSYEQYF.

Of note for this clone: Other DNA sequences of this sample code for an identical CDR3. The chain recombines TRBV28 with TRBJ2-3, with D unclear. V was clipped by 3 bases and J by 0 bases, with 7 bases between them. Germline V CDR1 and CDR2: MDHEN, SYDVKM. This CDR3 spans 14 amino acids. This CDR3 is CASSFLESTDTQYF. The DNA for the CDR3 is TGTGCCAGCAGTTTTTTAGAAAGCACAGATACGCAGTATTTT. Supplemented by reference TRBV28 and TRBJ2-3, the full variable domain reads DVKVTQSSRYLVKRTGEKVFLECVQDMDHENMFWYRQDPGLGLRLIYFSYDVKMKEKGDIPEGYSVSREKKERFSLILESASTNQTSMYLCASSFLESTDTQYFGPGTRLTVL.

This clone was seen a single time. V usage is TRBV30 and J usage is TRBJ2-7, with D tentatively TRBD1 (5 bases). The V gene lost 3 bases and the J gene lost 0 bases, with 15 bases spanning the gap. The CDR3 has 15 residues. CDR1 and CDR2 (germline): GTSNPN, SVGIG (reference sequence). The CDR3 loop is CAWRLTQGNSYEQYF. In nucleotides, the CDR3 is TGTGCCTGGAGATTGACGCAGGGAAACTCCTACGAGCAGTACTTC.

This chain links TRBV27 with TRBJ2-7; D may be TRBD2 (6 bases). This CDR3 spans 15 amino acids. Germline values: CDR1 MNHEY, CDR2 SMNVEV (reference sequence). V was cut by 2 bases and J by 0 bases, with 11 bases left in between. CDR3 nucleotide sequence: TGTGCCAGCAGTTTAACGGGAGCGGGCTCCTACGAGCAGTACTTC. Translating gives CASSLTGAGSYEQYF.

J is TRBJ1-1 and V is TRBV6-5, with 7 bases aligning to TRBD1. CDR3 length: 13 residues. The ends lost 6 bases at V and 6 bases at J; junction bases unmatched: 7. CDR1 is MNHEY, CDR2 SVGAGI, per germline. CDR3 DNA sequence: TGTGCCAGCAGGCCGACAGGGAGCGCTGAAGCTTTCTTT. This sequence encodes CASRPTGSAEAFF.

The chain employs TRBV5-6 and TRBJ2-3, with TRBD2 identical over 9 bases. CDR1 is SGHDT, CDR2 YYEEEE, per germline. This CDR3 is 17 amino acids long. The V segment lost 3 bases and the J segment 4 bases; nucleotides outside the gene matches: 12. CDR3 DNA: TGTGCCAGCAGCTCTCCCCGGATAGCGGGAGCCCCAGATACGCAGTATTTT. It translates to CASSSPRIAGAPDTQYF.

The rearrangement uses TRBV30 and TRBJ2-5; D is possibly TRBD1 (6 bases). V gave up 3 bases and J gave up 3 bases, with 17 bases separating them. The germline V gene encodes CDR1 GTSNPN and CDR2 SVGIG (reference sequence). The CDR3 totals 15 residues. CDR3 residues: CAWSEGQTRKETQYF. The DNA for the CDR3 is TGTGCCTGGAGCGAAGGACAGACTCGAAAAGAGACCCAGTACTTC.

The CDR3 DNA follows: TGTGCCAGCAGCTTTGGAGGACAGGGCTACGAGCAGTACTTC. Protein product: CASSFGGQGYEQYF. The chain joins TRBV7-6 to TRBJ2-7, with TRBD1 matching over 8 bases. J was trimmed by 3 bases and V by 3 bases; bases with no gene match: 4. The CDR3 runs to 14 residues. Per germline, CDR1 SGHVS and CDR2 FNYEAQ.

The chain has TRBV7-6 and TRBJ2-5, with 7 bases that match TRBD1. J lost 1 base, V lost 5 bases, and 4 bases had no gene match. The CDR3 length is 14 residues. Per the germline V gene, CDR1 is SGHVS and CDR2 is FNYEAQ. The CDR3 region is CASSARQGQETQYF. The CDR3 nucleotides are TGTGCCAGCAGCGCGAGACAGGGCCAAGAGACCCAGTACTTC.

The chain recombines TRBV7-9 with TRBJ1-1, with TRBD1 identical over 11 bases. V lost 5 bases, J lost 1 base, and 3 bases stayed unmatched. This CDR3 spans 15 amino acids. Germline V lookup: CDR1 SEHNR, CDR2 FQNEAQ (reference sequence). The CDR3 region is CASSGQGAKNTEAFF. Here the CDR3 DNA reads TGTGCCAGCAGCGGACAGGGGGCCAAGAACACTGAAGCTTTCTTT.

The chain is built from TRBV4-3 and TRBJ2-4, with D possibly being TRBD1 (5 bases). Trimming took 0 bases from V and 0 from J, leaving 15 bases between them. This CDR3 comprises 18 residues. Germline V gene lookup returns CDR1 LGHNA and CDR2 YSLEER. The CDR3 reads CASSQDLGQGLAKNIQYF. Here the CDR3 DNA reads TGCGCCAGCAGCCAAGATCTAGGGCAGGGCCTAGCCAAAAACATTCAGTACTTC.

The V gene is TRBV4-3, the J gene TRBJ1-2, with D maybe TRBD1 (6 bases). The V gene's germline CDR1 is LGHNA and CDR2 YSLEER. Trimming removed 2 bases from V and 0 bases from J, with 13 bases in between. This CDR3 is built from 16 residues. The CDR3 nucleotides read TGCGCCAGCAGCCAATTTAAAGGGGGAGCTAACTATGGCTACACCTTC. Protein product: CASSQFKGGANYGYTF.

CDR3 in amino acids: CASSPPGGGNEQYF. As DNA, the CDR3 is TGTGCCAGCAGTCCCCCAGGGGGAGGTAACGAGCAGTACTTC. The chain recombines TRBV7-2 with TRBJ2-7; tentative D call: TRBD1 (7 bases). Germline V gives CDR1 SGHTA, CDR2 FQGNSA. V dropped 6 bases and J dropped 5 bases, with 17 bases sitting between them. The CDR3 is 14 residues long.

This CDR3 reads CASSLALADTQYF. The DNA of the CDR3 is TGTGCCAGCAGCTTGGCACTGGCAGATACGCAGTATTTT. The chain joins TRBV5-8 to TRBJ2-3; no reliable D call. Germline CDR1 and CDR2: SGHTS and YDEGEE. The V gene lost 0 bases and the J gene lost 4 bases, with 6 bases spanning the gap. This CDR3 has 13 amino acids.

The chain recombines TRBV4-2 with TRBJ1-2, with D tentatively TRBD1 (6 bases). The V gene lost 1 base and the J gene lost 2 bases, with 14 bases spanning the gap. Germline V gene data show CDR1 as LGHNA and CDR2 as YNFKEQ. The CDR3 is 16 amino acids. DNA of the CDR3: TGTGCCAGCAGCCAAGGAACGACAGGCGGGAACTATGGCTACACCTTC. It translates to CASSQGTTGGNYGYTF.

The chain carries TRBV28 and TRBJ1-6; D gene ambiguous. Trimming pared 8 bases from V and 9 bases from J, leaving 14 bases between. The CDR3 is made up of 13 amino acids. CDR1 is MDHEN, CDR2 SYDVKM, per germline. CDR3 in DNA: TGTGCCAGCTTCGGGCGGGCTGGTTCACCCCTCCACTTT. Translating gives CASFGRAGSPLHF.

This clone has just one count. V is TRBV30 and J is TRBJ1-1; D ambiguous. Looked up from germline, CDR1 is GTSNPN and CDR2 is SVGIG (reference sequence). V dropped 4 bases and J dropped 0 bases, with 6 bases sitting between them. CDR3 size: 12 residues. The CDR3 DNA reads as TGTGCCTGGACCCAAATGAACACTGAAGCTTTCTTT. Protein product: CAWTQMNTEAFF. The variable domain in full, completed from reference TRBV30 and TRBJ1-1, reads SQTIHQWPATLVQPVGSPLSLECTVEGTSNPNLYWYRQAAGRGLQLLFYSVGIGQISSEVPQNLSASRPQDRQFILSSKKLLLSDSGFYLCAWTQMNTEAFFGQGTRLTVV.

The CDR3 sequence is CASSSPRDRASRNQPQHF. In nucleotides, the CDR3 is TGTGCCAGCAGTTCTCCCCGGGACAGGGCCTCAAGGAATCAGCCCCAGCATTTT. This rearrangement joins TRBV28 to TRBJ1-5, with 9 bases matching TRBD1. Per germline, CDR1 MDHEN and CDR2 SYDVKM. This CDR3 comprises 18 residues. V trimming: 4 bases; J trimming: 4 bases; junction bases outside the gene matches: 14.

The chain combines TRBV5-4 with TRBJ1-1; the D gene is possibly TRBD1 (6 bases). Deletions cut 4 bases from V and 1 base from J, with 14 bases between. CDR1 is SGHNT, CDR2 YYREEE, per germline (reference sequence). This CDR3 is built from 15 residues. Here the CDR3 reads CASSPNSGQNTEAFF. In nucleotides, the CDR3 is TGTGCCAGCAGCCCTAATTCGGGACAGAACACTGAAGCTTTCTTT.

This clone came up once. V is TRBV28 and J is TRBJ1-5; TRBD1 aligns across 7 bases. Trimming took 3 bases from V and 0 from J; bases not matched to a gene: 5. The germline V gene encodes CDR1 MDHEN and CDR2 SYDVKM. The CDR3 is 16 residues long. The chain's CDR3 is CASSFSGTDSNQPQHF. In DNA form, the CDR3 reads TGTGCCAGCAGTTTTTCGGGGACAGATAGCAATCAGCCCCAGCATTTT. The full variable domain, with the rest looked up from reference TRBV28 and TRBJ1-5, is DVKVTQSSRYLVKRTGEKVFLECVQDMDHENMFWYRQDPGLGLRLIYFSYDVKMKEKGDIPEGYSVSREKKERFSLILESASTNQTSMYLCASSFSGTDSNQPQHFGDGTRLSIL.

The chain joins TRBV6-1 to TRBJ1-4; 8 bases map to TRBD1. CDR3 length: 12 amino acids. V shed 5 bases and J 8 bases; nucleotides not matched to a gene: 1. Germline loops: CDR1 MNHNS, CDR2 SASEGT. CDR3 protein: CASSRQGEKLFF. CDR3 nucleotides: TGTGCCAGCAGTCGACAGGGGGAAAAACTGTTTTTT.

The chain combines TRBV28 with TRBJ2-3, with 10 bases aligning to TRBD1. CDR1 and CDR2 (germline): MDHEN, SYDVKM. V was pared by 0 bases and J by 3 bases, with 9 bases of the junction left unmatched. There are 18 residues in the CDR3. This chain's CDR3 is CASSLWGTGDGVTDTQYF. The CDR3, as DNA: TGTGCCAGCAGTTTATGGGGGACAGGGGACGGAGTAACAGATACGCAGTATTTT. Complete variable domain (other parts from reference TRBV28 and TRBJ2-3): DVKVTQSSRYLVKRTGEKVFLECVQDMDHENMFWYRQDPGLGLRLIYFSYDVKMKEKGDIPEGYSVSREKKERFSLILESASTNQTSMYLCASSLWGTGDGVTDTQYFGPGTRLTVL.

The DNA of the CDR3 is TGTGCCAGCAGCCTGAGCGGTCTGATCCACAATGAGCAGTTCTTC. Its translation is CASSLSGLIHNEQFF. The chain recombines TRBV7-9 with TRBJ2-1; possible D gene TRBD2, 5 bases. The CDR3 is 15 amino acids. Germline-derived CDR1 and CDR2 are SEHNR and FQNEAQ (reference sequence). V gave up 5 bases and J gave up 5 bases, with 16 bases separating them.

The DNA of the CDR3 is TGTGCCAGCAGCGCGAGTGCGGGGCGTGAAGCTTTCTTT. It translates to CASSASAGREAFF. The genes are TRBV9 and TRBJ1-1, with a possible D match to TRBD1 (5 bases). The CDR3 covers 13 residues. The germline V and J ends were trimmed by 3 bases and 7 bases, with 13 bases remaining between them. Germline CDR1 reads SGDLS; CDR2 reads YYNGEE.

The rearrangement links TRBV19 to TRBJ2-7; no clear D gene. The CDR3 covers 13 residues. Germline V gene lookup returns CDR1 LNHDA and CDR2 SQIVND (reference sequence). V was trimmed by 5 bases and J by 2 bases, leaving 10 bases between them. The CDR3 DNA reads TGTGCCAGTAGTCTGGCCAGTACCTACGAGCAGTACTTC. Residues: CASSLASTYEQYF.

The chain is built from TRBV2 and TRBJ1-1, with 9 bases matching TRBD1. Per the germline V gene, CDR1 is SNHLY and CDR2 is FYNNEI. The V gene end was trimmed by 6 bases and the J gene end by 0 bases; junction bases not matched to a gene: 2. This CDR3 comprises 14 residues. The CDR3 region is CASRQGALNTEAFF. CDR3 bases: TGTGCCAGCAGACAGGGGGCGCTGAACACTGAAGCTTTCTTT.

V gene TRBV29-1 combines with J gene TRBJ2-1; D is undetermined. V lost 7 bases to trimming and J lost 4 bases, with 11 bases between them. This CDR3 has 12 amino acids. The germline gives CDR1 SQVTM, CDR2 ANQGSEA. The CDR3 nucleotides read TGCAGCGGCGAAATTATTTACAATGAGCAGTTCTTC. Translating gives CSGEIIYNEQFF.